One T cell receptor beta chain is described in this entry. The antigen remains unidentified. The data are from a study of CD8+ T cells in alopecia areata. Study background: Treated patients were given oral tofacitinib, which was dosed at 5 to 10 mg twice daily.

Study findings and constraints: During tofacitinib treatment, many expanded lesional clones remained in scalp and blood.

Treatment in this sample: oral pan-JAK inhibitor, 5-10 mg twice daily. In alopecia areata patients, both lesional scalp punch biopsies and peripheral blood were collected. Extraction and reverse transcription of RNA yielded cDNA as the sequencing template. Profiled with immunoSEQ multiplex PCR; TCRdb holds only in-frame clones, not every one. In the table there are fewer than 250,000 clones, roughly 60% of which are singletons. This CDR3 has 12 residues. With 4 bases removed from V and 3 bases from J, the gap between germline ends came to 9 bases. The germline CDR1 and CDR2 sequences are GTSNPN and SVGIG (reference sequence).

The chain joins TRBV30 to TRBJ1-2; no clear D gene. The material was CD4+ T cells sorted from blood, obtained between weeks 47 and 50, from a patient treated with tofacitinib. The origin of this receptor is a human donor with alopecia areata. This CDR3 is CAWIKPYYGYTF. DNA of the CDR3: TGTGCCTGGATTAAACCATACTATGGCTACACCTTC.